These 10 T cell receptor beta chains were sequenced from one sample in a study of cytomegalovirus exposure and HLA in healthy donors. This PCR relied on a set of 60 Vbeta primers and 13 Jbeta primers. Sequencing was performed with immunoSEQ multiplex PCR; in TCRdb, only in-frame clones are kept and a portion is missing. The sample yields approximately 90,000 clones, about 63% seen once. The sequencing sample was made of PBMCs. These receptors were taken from a young woman in good health and CMV-seronegative.

The V gene is TRBV28, the J gene TRBJ1-5; D possibly corresponds to TRBD1 (5 bases). V lost 5 bases, J lost 7 bases, and 24 bases lay in between. Germline lookup yields CDR1 MDHEN and CDR2 SYDVKM. This CDR3 is 17 amino acids long. The CDR3 sequence: CASSPVGSGGVRQPQHF. The CDR3 DNA sequence: TGTGCCAGCAGTCCCGTGGGATCTGGGGGGGTGAGACAGCCCCAGCATTTT.

The chain uses TRBV6-5 and TRBJ1-6, with D possibly matching TRBD1 (6 bases). The germline gives CDR1 MNHEY, CDR2 SVGAGI. The V and J ends lost 5 bases and 9 bases respectively, with 17 bases between them. The CDR3 contains 15 residues. The CDR3 DNA follows: TGTGCCAGCAGTGGGTGGGGCAGGGGTGGTTCACCCCTCCACTTT. This gives the protein CASSGWGRGGSPLHF.

The V gene is TRBV2, the J gene TRBJ2-7; tentatively, D is TRBD1 (6 bases). The CDR3 sequence is 11 residues long. Germline CDR1 reads SNHLY; CDR2 reads FYNNEI. With 6 bases removed from V and 5 bases from J, the gap between germline ends came to 8 bases. The chain's CDR3 is CASRQGNEQYF. CDR3 in DNA: TGTGCCAGCAGACAGGGAAACGAGCAGTACTTC.

This clone showed up just a few times. The rearrangement joins TRBV9 to TRBJ1-1; tentatively, D is TRBD1 (6 bases). V lost 2 bases, J lost 2 bases, and 13 bases lay in between. Germline CDR1 and CDR2: SGDLS and YYNGEE. The CDR3 spans 15 residues. The CDR3 loop is CASSVSGTLNTEAFF. CDR3 nucleotides: TGTGCCAGCAGCGTTTCCGGGACACTTAACACTGAAGCTTTCTTT.

As regards this clone: The same CDR3 is also encoded by other DNA sequences in this sample. J is TRBJ2-3 and V is TRBV5-1, with D possibly being TRBD2 (6 bases). CDR3 length equals 12 residues. The germline V and J ends were trimmed by 4 bases and 6 bases, with 9 bases remaining between them. Germline assignment: CDR1 SGHRS and CDR2 YFSETQ. CDR3 bases: TGCGCCAGCAGCCCAAGCGGGGATACGCAGTATTTT. It is translated as CASSPSGDTQYF.

The table lists this clone with a count of one. V is TRBV25-1 and J is TRBJ2-1; D remains ambiguous. V was clipped by 2 bases and J by 3 bases, with 8 bases between them. CDR1 and CDR2 (germline): MGHDK, SYGVNS. CDR3 length equals 14 residues. The chain's CDR3 is CASSEPGNYNEQFF. The DNA of the CDR3 is TGTGCCAGCAGTGAACCAGGAAACTACAATGAGCAGTTCTTC.

CDR3 sequence reads: CASSERGTTPDTQYF. In DNA form, the CDR3 reads TGTGCCAGCAGTGAAAGGGGGACAACCCCAGATACGCAGTATTTT. The chain is built from TRBV2 and TRBJ2-3, with TRBD1 as a possible D gene (6 bases). There are 15 residues in the CDR3. V lost 2 bases and J 4 bases, leaving 13 bases between the germline ends. Germline V lookup: CDR1 SNHLY, CDR2 FYNNEI.

The chain links TRBV27 to TRBJ2-7, with a weak D call TRBD1 (6 bases). The CDR3 spans 11 residues. V dropped 6 bases and J dropped 5 bases, with 8 bases sitting between them. From germline, CDR1 is MNHEY and CDR2 SMNVEV (reference sequence). This CDR3 reads CASSQGNEQYF. The CDR3, as DNA: TGTGCCAGCAGCCAGGGGAACGAGCAGTACTTC.

This clone was observed a handful of times. The chain recombines TRBV7-6 with TRBJ2-7, with TRBD1 matching 8 bases. This CDR3 region has 15 residues. The germline CDR1 and CDR2 sequences are SGHVS and FNYEAQ. V was pared by 0 bases and J by 0 bases, with 1 base of the junction left unmatched. The CDR3 DNA reads TGTGCCAGCAGCTTAGCGCAGGGGGCCTCCTACGAGCAGTACTTC. Residues: CASSLAQGASYEQYF.

The chain joins TRBV6-6 to TRBJ2-7, with D tentatively TRBD2 (7 bases). The CDR3 runs to 13 residues. V lost 6 bases and J lost 6, with 15 bases in between. Germline CDR1 and CDR2: MNHNY and SVGAGI (reference sequence). CDR3 residues: CASRPPGGSEQYF. The CDR3 DNA reads as TGTGCCAGCAGGCCCCCGGGGGGCAGCGAGCAGTACTTC.